This entry is about one T cell receptor (beta chain). Antigen specificity is unknown. The sample comes from a study of T cell responses to AZD1222 COVID-19 vaccine. At the level of the study: Analyses pooled second doses at about 4 or about 12 weeks. Study-wide results and caveats: Sampling that yielded the repertoires occurred only after the peak T cell response.

Some clones are missing from TCRdb's copy, which holds only in-frame ones; the method was immunoSEQ multiplex PCR. This sample has about 130,000 clones, with around 92% found just once. This CDR3 has 17 amino acids. This TCR was sampled from an adult in good health. The V and J genes are TRBV21-1 and TRBJ2-7; whether TRBD2, the table's D call, matches the DNA was not checked. TRBV21-1 is labeled a pseudogene. This sample comprised peripheral blood, obtained on day 0 of AZD1222 vaccination. The DNA for the CDR3 is TGTGCCAGCAGCAGCGTAGCGGGAGCTCCCAAGACAACGAAGCAGTACTTC. It specifies CASSSVAGAPKTTKQYF.